The 12 T cell receptor beta chains below all came from one sample that was sequenced in a study of cytomegalovirus exposure and HLA in healthy donors. The data were produced by immunoSEQ multiplex PCR, yet TCRdb's version contains in-frame clones alone and is incomplete. In the table there are 45,000 to 55,000 clones, 88% of which are singletons. Sequenced input: PBMCs. Every receptor here comes from a woman in her 30s in good health and CMV-seronegative.

Comments on this clone: An end of the junction differs from the germline gene, which may be a read error. For the CDR3, the DNA is TGTGCCAGCAGCTTAGGGCCCGGCGGTGGCGATTTT. It specifies CASSLGPGGGDF. This chain uses TRBV11-2 with TRBJ2-3, with unresolved D. CDR1 SGHAT and CDR2 FQNNGV come from the germline V gene. The CDR3 is made up of 12 amino acids.

This chain uses TRBV13 with TRBJ2-1; D might be TRBD2 (6 bases). The CDR3 totals 15 residues. Germline V gene data show CDR1 as PRHDT and CDR2 as FYEKMQ (reference sequence). The V and J ends lost 3 bases and 3 bases respectively, with 12 bases between them. The CDR3 DNA reads TGTGCCAGCAGCTTGAGTGCGGGAATCTACAATGAGCAGTTCTTC. As protein: CASSLSAGIYNEQFF.

The chain uses TRBV27 and TRBJ2-3, with 10 positions matching TRBD2. The CDR3 runs 15 residues. Germline assignment: CDR1 MNHEY and CDR2 SMNVEV (reference sequence). Unmatched junction bases numbered 2, after V lost 5 bases and J lost 0 bases. In DNA form, the CDR3 reads TGTGCCAGCAGTGTACTAGCGGGAAGCACAGATACGCAGTATTTT. Protein sequence: CASSVLAGSTDTQYF.

The chain has TRBV28 and TRBJ1-5; 7 bases are shared with TRBD1. Germline assignment: CDR1 MDHEN and CDR2 SYDVKM. The J segment lost 6 bases and the V segment lost 2 bases, leaving 7 bases of the junction unmatched. CDR3 length: 15 residues. CDR3 DNA sequence: TGTGCCAGCAGTTTACCCCGGACAGGTTTTCAGCCCCAGCATTTT. Protein sequence: CASSLPRTGFQPQHF. The whole variable domain, filled in from reference TRBV28 and TRBJ1-5, reads DVKVTQSSRYLVKRTGEKVFLECVQDMDHENMFWYRQDPGLGLRLIYFSYDVKMKEKGDIPEGYSVSREKKERFSLILESASTNQTSMYLCASSLPRTGFQPQHFGDGTRLSIL.

The chain carries TRBV28 and TRBJ2-7; a weak D match, TRBD2 (6 bases). The germline V and J ends were trimmed by 8 bases and 4 bases, with 9 bases remaining between them. Germline V gene data show CDR1 as MDHEN and CDR2 as SYDVKM. The CDR3 runs 11 residues. The CDR3 region has the DNA TGTGCCAGCGACCGGGGGTACGAGCAGTACTTC. Translating it yields CASDRGYEQYF. The whole variable domain, filled in from reference TRBV28 and TRBJ2-7, reads DVKVTQSSRYLVKRTGEKVFLECVQDMDHENMFWYRQDPGLGLRLIYFSYDVKMKEKGDIPEGYSVSREKKERFSLILESASTNQTSMYLCASDRGYEQYFGPGTRLTVT.

The chain recombines TRBV12-5 with TRBJ2-3, with D tentatively TRBD2 (6 bases). V lost 0 bases, J lost 6 bases, and 16 bases lay in between. CDR1 LGHNT and CDR2 FRNRAP come from the germline V gene. CDR3 length: 16 amino acids. The CDR3, as DNA: TGTGCTAGTGGTTTGGTACTGGGGGGAGGATGGGATACGCAGTATTTT. It encodes CASGLVLGGGWDTQYF.

The chain recombines TRBV5-1 with TRBJ2-4; tentatively, D is TRBD2 (6 bases). Germline V gene sequence: CDR1 SGHRS, CDR2 YFSETQ. The CDR3 totals 15 residues. The V gene lost 0 bases and the J gene lost 5 bases, with 12 bases spanning the gap. CDR3 in amino acids: CASSLVGGDENIQYF. The CDR3 nucleotides are TGCGCCAGCAGCTTGGTAGGAGGGGATGAAAACATTCAGTACTTC. Drawing the rest from reference TRBV5-1 and TRBJ2-4, the complete variable domain is KAGVTQTPRYLIKTRGQQVTLSCSPISGHRSVSWYQQTPGQGLQFLFEYFSETQRNKGNFPGRFSGRQFSNSRSEMNVSTLELGDSALYLCASSLVGGDENIQYFGAGTRLSVL.

The V call is TRBV19, the J call TRBJ2-6; no clear D gene. The V and J ends lost 2 bases and 0 bases respectively, with 5 bases between them. CDR1 LNHDA and CDR2 SQIVND come from the germline V gene (reference sequence). The length of the CDR3 is 15 residues. CDR3 DNA: TGTGCCAGTAGTATACTATACTCTGGGGCCAACGTCCTGACTTTC. It yields the protein CASSILYSGANVLTF.

CDR3: CASSQGQGGPSSYEQYF. The DNA of the CDR3 is TGTGCCAGCAGCCAAGGACAGGGGGGGCCTAGCTCCTACGAGCAGTACTTC. V gene TRBV11-2 combines with J gene TRBJ2-7; 10 nucleotides match TRBD1. This CDR3 is built from 17 residues. V lost 5 bases and J lost 0; bases outside the gene matches: 10. Germline CDR1 SGHAT, CDR2 FQNNGV.

This chain connects TRBV25-1 to TRBJ2-1; 7 nucleotides align to TRBD1. Germline lookup yields CDR1 MGHDK and CDR2 SYGVNS. J lost 2 bases, V lost 4 bases, and 2 bases had no gene match. The length of the CDR3 is 14 residues. CDR3 sequence (DNA): TGTGCCAGCAGTGGACAGGGACCCTACAATGAGCAGTTCTTC. Encoded protein: CASSGQGPYNEQFF.

V usage is TRBV9 and J usage is TRBJ1-2, with a possible D match to TRBD1 (5 bases). Trimming took off 5 bases at V and 8 bases at J, with 10 bases between the two ends. There are 11 residues in the CDR3. Germline V gene sequence: CDR1 SGDLS, CDR2 YYNGEE. The DNA of the CDR3 is TGTGCCAGCAGTGACAGTGGAGGCTACACCTTC. This sequence encodes CASSDSGGYTF.

The chain employs TRBV15 and TRBJ2-7; TRBD2 aligns across 7 bases. The germline CDR1 and CDR2 sequences are LNHNV and YYDKDF (reference sequence). This CDR3 spans 16 amino acids. V was pared by 2 bases and J by 0 bases, with 7 bases of the junction left unmatched. In DNA form, the CDR3 reads TGTGCCACCAGCAGAACCGGAGGCGGGAGCTCCTACGAGCAGTACTTC. Translation: CATSRTGGGSSYEQYF.